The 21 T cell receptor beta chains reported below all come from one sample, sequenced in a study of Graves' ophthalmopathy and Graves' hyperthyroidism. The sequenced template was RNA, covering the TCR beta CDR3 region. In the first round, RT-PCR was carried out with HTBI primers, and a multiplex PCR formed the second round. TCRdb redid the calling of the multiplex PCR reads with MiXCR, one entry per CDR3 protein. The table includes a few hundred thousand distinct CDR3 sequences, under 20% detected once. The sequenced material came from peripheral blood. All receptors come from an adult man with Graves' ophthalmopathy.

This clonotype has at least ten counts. CDR3 region: CASRPTGADTQYF. The CDR3 DNA is TGTGCCAGCAGGCCCACAGGGGCAGATACGCAGTATTTT. The chain carries TRBV6-2 or TRBV6-3 and TRBJ2-3, with 7 nucleotides matching TRBD1. The germline V gene encodes CDR1 MNHEY and CDR2 SVGEGT. The V and J ends lost 6 bases and 4 bases, in that order; junction bases with no gene match: 4. CDR3 size: 13 residues.

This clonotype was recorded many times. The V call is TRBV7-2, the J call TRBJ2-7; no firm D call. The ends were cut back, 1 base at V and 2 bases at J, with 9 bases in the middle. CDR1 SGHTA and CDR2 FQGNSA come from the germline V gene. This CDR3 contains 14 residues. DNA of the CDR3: TGTGCCAGCAGCTTAGTAGGGCCCCCCTACGAGCAGTACTTC. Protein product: CASSLVGPPYEQYF.

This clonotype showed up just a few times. The CDR3 nucleotides are TGCGCCAGCAGCCAAGAGACCGGGGACAGGTACTCTGGGGCCAACGTCCTGACTTTC. It encodes CASSQETGDRYSGANVLTF. The chain couples TRBV4-1 to TRBJ2-6, with 8 bases identical to TRBD1. This CDR3 comprises 19 residues. V shed 0 bases and J 0 bases; nucleotides not matched to a gene: 7. Germline CDR1 MGHRA, CDR2 YSYEKL.

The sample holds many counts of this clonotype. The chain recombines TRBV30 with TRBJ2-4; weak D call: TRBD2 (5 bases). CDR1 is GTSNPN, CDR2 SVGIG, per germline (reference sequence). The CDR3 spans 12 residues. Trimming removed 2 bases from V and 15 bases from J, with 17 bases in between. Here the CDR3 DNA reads TGTGCCTGGAGTCCAGGACTCCGTGTCCGGTACTTC. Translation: CAWSPGLRVRYF.

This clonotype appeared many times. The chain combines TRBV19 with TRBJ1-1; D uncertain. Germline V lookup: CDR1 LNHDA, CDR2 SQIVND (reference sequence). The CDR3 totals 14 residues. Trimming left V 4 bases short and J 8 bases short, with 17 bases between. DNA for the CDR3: TGTGCCAGTAGTACAGGACCCCGGGCTGGAGAAGCTTTCTTT. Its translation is CASSTGPRAGEAFF.

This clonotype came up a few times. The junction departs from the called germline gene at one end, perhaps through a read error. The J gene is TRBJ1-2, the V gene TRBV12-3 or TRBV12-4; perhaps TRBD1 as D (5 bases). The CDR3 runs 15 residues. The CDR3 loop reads CASSKPVREGYGYIF. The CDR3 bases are TGTGCCAGCAGTAAACCGGTCAGGGAGGGCTATGGCTACATCTTC.

The CDR3 reads CASSEVQNQPQHF. CDR3 bases: TGTGCCAGCAGTGAGGTACAGAATCAGCCCCAGCATTTT. The chain combines TRBV6-1 with TRBJ1-5, with D hard to call. Trimming took off 3 bases at V and 4 bases at J, with 7 bases between the two ends. Germline assignment: CDR1 MNHNS and CDR2 SASEGT. The CDR3 spans 13 residues.

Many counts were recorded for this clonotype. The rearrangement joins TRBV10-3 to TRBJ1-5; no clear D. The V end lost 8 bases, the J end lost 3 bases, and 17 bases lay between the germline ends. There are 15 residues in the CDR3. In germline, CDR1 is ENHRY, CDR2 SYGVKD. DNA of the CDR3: TGTGCCATCTCCTCTGCGGTCGGGGACAATCAGCCCCAGCATTTT. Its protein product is CAISSAVGDNQPQHF.

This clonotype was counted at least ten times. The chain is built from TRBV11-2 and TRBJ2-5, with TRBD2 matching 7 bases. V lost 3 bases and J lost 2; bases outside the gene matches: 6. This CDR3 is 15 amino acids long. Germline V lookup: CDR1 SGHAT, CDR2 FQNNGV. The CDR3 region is CASSFIRGEQETQYF. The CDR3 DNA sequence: TGTGCCAGCAGCTTTATCCGGGGGGAGCAAGAGACCCAGTACTTC.

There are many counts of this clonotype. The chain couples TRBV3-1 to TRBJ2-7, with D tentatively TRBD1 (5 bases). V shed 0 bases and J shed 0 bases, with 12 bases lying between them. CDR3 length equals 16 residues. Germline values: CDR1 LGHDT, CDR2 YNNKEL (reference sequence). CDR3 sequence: CASSQDGARNSYEQYF. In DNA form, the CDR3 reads TGTGCCAGCAGCCAAGATGGGGCGCGGAACTCCTACGAGCAGTACTTC.

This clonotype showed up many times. The CDR3 DNA reads TGCAGTGCGAAGGACAGAGGACAAGAGACCCAGTACTTC. It is translated as CSAKDRGQETQYF. This chain connects TRBV20-1 to TRBJ2-5, with D maybe TRBD1 (6 bases). The CDR3 covers 13 residues. Between the trimmed V and J ends, which lost 6 bases and 2 bases, there was a span of 13 bases. Per germline, CDR1 DFQATT and CDR2 SNEGSKA (reference sequence).

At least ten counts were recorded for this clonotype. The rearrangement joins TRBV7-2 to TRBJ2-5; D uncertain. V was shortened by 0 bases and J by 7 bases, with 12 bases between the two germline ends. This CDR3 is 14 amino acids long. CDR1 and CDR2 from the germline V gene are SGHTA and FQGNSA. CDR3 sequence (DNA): TGTGCCAGCAGCTTAGCAGGCCCAGGCCGGACCCAGTACTTC. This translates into CASSLAGPGRTQYF. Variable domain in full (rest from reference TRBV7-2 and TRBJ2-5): GAGVSQSPSNKVTEKGKDVELRCDPISGHTALYWYRQSLGQGLEFLIYFQGNSAPDKSGLPSDRFSAERTGGSVSTLTIQRTQQEDSAVYLCASSLAGPGRTQYFGPGTRLLVL.

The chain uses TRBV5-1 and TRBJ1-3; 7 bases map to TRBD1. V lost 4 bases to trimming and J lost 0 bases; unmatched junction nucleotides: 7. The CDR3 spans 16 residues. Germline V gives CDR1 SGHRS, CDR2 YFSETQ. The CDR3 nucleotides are TGCGCCAGCAGCAAGACAGGGTCAAGCTCTGGAAACACCATATATTTT. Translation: CASSKTGSSSGNTIYF.

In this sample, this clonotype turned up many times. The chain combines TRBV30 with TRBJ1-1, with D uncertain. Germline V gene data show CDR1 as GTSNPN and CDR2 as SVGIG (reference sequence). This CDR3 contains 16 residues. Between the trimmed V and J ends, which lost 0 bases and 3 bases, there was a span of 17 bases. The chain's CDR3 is CAWSVTPGWRDTEAFF. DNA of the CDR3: TGTGCCTGGAGTGTCACCCCGGGGTGGCGAGACACTGAAGCTTTCTTT.

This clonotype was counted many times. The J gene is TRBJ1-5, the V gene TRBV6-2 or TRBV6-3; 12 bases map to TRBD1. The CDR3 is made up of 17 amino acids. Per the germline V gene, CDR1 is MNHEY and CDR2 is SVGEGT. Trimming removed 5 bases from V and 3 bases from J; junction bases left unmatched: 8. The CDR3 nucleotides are TGTGCCAGCAGTGCCGGGACAGGGGGCGTTTTCAATCAGCCCCAGCATTTT. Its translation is CASSAGTGGVFNQPQHF.

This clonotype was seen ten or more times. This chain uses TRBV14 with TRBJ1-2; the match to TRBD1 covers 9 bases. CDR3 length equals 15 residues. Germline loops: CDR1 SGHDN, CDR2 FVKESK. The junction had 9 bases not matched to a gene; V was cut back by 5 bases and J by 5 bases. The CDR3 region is CASSVADRGPYGYTF. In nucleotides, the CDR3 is TGTGCCAGCAGCGTAGCGGACAGGGGACCTTATGGCTACACCTTC. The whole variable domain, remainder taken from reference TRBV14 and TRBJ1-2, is EAGVTQFPSHSVIEKGQTVTLRCDPISGHDNLYWYRRVMGKEIKFLLHFVKESKQDESGMPNNRFLAERTGGTYSTLKVQPAELEDSGVYFCASSVADRGPYGYTFGSGTRLTVV.

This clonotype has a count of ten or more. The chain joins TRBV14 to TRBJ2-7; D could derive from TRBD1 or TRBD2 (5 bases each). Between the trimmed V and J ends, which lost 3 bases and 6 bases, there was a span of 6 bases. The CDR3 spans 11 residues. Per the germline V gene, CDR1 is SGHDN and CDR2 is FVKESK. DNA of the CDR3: TGTGCCAGCAGCCAGGGACCCGAGCAGTACTTC. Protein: CASSQGPEQYF.

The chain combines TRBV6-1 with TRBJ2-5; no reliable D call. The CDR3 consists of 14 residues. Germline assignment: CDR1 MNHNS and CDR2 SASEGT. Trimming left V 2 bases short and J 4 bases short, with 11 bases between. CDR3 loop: CASSEPHRPETQYF. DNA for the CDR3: TGTGCCAGCAGTGAACCCCATAGGCCAGAGACCCAGTACTTC.

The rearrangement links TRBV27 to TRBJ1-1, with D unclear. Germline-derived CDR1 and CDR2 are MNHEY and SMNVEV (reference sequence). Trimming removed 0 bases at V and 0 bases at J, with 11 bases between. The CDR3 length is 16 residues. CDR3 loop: CASSLSWGLMNTEAFF. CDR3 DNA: TGTGCCAGCAGTTTATCGTGGGGTTTGATGAACACTGAAGCTTTCTTT.

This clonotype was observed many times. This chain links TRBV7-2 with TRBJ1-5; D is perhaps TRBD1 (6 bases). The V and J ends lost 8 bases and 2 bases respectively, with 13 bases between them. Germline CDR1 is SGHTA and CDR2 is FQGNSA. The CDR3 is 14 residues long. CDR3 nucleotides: TGTGCCAGCGGGCAGGGGTGGGGCAATCAGCCCCAGCATTTT. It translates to CASGQGWGNQPQHF.

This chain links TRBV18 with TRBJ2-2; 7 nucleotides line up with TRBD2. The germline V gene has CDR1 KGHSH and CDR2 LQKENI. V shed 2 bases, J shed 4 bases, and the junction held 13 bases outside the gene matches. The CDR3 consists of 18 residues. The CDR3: CASSPERVASGFTGELFF. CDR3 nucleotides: TGTGCCAGCTCACCAGAGAGGGTTGCTAGCGGTTTCACCGGGGAGCTGTTTTTT.